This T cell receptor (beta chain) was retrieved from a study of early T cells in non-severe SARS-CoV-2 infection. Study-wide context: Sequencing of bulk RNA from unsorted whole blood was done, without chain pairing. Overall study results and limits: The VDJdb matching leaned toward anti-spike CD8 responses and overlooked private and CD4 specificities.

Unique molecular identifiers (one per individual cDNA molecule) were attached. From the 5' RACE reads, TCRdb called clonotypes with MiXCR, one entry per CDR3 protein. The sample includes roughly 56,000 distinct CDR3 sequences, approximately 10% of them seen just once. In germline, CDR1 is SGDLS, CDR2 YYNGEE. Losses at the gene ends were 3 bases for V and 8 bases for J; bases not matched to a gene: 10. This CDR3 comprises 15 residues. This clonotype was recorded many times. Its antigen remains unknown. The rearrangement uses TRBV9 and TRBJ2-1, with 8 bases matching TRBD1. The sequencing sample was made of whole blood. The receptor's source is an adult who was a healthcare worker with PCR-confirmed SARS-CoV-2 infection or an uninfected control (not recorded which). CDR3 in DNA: TGTGCCAGCAGCGGGAGACAGGGGCGGCTGTATGAGCAGTTCTTC. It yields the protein CASSGRQGRLYEQFF. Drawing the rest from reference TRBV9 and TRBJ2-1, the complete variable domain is DSGVTQTPKHLITATGQRVTLRCSPRSGDLSVYWYQQSLDQGLQFLIQYYNGEERAKGNILERFSAQQFPDLHSELNLSSLELGDSALYFCASSGRQGRLYEQFFGPGTRLTVL.